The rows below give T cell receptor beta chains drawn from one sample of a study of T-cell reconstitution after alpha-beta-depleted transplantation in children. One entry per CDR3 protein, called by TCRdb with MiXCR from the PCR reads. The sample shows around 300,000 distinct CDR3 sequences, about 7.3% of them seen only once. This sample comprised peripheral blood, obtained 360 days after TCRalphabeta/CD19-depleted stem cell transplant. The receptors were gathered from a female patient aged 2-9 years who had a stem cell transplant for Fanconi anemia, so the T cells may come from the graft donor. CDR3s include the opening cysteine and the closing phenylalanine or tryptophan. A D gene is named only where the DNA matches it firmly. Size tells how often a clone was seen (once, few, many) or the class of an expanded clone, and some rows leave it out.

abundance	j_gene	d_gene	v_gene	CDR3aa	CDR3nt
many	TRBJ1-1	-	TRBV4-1	CASSPQRGAPEAFF	TGCGCCAGCAGCCCTCAGCGCGGGGCGCCCGAAGCTTTCTTT
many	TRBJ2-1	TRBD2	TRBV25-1	CASSRLAGGLRNEQFF	TGTGCCAGCAGTAGGTTAGCGGGGGGGTTACGCAATGAGCAGTTCTTC
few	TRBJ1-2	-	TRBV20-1	CSATGAHYGYTF	TGCAGTGCTACAGGGGCCCACTATGGCTACACCTTC
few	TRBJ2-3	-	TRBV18	CASSPPDRHYTDTQYF	TGTGCCAGCTCACCCCCCGACAGGCACTACACAGATACGCAGTATTTT
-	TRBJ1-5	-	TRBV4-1	CASSQGVYQPQHF	TGCGCCAGCAGCCAAGGCGTTTATCAGCCCCAGCATTTT
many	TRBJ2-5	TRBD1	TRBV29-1	CSVRHRGIQETQYF	TGCAGCGTTAGGCACAGGGGGATTCAAGAGACCCAGTACTTC
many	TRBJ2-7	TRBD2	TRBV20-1	CSARDRVAGAYEQYF	TGCAGTGCTAGAGATCGGGTAGCGGGAGCCTACGAGCAGTACTTC
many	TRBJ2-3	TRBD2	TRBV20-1	CSASDGTRYTDTQYF	TGCAGTGCTTCCGACGGGACTAGATACACAGATACGCAGTATTTT
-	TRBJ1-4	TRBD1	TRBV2	CASTRDRGPEKLFF	TGTGCCAGCACACGGGACAGGGGCCCGGAAAAACTGTTTTTT
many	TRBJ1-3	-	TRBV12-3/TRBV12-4	CASRPRGFSGNTIYF	TGTGCCAGCAGGCCCCGAGGATTCTCGGGAAACACCATATATTTT
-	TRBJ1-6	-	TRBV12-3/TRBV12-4	CASSFGWGRENSPLHF	TGTGCCAGCAGTTTTGGATGGGGCAGGGAGAATTCACCCCTCCACTTT
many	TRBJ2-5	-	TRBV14	CASSQDPSAYQETQYF	TGTGCCAGCAGCCAAGATCCTAGCGCGTACCAAGAGACCCAGTACTTC
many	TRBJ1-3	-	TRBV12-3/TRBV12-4	CASSLGTGSSGNTIYF	TGTGCCAGCAGTTTAGGAACAGGGAGCTCTGGAAACACCATATATTTT
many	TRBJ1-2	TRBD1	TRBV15	CATSSPGGNYGYTF	TGTGCCACCAGCAGTCCAGGGGGGAACTATGGCTACACCTTC
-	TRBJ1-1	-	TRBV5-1	CASRMGAALNTEAFF	TGCGCCAGCAGGATGGGGGCGGCCTTGAACACTGAAGCTTTCTTT
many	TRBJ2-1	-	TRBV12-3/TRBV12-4	CASSLRQGYYNEQFF	TGTGCCAGCAGTTTAAGGCAGGGGTACTACAATGAGCAGTTCTTC
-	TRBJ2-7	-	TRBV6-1	CASSEAGQIDYEQYF	TGTGCCAGCAGTGAAGCAGGACAGATTGACTACGAGCAGTACTTC
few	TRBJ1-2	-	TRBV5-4	CASSRVQGVEAGYTF	TGTGCCAGCAGCCGGGTGCAGGGAGTAGAGGCGGGCTACACCTTC
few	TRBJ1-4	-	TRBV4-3	CASSQEGQHTTNEKLFF	TGCGCCAGCAGCCAAGAAGGGCAGCATACAACTAATGAAAAACTGTTTTTT
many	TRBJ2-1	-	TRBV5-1	CASSSQIWGGRGGEQFF	TGCGCCAGCAGCTCTCAAATTTGGGGTGGCAGGGGAGGTGAGCAGTTCTTC
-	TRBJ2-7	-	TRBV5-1	CASSLGQPRYEQYF	TGCGCCAGCAGCTTGGGACAGCCTCGCTACGAGCAGTACTTC
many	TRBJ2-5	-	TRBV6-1	CASSGTVQETQYF	TGTGCCAGCAGTGGGACAGTCCAAGAGACCCAGTACTTC